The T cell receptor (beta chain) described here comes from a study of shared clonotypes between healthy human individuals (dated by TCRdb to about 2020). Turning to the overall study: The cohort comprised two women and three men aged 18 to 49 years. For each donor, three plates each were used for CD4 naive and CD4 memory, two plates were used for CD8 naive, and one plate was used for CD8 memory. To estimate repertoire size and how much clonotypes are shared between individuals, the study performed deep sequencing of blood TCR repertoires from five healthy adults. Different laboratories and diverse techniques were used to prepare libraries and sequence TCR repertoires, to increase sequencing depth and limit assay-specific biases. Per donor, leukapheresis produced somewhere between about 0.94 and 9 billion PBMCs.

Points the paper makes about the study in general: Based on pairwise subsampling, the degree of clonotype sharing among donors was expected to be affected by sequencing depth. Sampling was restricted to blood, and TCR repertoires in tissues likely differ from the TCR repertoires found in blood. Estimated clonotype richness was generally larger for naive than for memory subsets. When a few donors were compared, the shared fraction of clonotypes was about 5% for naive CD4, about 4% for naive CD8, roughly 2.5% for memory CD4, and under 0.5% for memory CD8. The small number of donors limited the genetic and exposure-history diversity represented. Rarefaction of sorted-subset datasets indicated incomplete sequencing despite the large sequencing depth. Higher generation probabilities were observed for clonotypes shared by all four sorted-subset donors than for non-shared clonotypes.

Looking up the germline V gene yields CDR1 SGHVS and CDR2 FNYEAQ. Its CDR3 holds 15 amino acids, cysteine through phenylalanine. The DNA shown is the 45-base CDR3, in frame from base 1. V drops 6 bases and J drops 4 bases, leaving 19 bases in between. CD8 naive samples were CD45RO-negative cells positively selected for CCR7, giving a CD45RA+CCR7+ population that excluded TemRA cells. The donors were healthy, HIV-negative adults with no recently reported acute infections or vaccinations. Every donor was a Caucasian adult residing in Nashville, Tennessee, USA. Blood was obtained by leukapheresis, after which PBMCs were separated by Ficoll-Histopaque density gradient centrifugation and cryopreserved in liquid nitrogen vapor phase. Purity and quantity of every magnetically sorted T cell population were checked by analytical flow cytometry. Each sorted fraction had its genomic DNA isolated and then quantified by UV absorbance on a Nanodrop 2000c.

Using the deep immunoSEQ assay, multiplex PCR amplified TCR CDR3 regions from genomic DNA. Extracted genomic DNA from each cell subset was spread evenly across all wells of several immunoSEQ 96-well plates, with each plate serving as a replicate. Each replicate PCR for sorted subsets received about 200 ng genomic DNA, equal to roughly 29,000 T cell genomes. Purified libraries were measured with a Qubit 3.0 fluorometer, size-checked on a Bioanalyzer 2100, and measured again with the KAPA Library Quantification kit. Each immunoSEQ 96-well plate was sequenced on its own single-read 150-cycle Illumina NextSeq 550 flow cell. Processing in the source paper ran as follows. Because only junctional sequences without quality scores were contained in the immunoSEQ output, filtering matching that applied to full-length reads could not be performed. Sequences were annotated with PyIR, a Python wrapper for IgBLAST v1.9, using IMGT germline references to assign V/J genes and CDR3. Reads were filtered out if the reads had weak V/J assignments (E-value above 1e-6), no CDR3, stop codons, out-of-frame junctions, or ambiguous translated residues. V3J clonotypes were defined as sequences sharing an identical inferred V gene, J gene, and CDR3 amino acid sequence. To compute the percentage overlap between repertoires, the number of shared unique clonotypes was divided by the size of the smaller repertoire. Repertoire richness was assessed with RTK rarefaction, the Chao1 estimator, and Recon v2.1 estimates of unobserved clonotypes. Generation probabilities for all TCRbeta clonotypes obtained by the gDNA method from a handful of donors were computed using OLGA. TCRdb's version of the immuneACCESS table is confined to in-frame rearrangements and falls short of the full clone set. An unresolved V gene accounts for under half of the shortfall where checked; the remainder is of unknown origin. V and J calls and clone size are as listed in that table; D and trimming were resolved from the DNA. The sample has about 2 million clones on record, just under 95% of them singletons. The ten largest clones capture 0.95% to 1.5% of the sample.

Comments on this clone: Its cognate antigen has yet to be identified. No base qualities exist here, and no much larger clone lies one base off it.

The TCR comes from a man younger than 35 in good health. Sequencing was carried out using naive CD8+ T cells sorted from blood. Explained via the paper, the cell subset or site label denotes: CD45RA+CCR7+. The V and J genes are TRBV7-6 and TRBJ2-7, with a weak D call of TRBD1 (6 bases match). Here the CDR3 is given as CASSPVLDSPYEQYF. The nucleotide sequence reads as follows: TGTGCCAGCAGTCCAGTTCTGGACAGTCCATACGAGCAGTACTTC.